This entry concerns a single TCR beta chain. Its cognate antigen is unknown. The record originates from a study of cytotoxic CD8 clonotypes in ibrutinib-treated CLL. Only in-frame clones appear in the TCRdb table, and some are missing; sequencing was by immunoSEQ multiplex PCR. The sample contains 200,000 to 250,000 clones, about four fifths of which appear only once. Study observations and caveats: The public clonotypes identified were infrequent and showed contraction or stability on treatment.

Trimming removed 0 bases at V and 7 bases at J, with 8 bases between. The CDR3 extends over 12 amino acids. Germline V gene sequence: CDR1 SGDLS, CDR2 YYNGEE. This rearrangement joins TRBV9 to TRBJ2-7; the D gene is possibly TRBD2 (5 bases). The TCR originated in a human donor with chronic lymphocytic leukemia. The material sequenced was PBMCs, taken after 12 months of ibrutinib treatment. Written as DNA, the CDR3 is TGTGCCAGCAGCGTAGGGCCGGGGGAGCAGTACTTC. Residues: CASSVGPGEQYF.